This T cell receptor (beta chain) was obtained from a study of cytomegalovirus exposure and HLA in healthy donors. The repertoire was sequenced with immunoSEQ multiplex PCR; TCRdb's copy has only in-frame clones and lacks some. Of more than 50,000 clones detected, 91% appear once; the ten largest clones hold 2% to 2.5%. The CDR3 sequence is 16 residues long. J lost 2 bases, V lost 0 bases, and 7 bases had no gene match. Germline values: CDR1 SGDLS, CDR2 YYNGEE. Source material: PBMCs. The receptor's source is a woman in her 30s in good health and CMV-seronegative. The chain combines TRBV9 with TRBJ2-5; the match to TRBD1 covers 7 bases. CDR3 protein: CASSVGTGDKQETQYF. The DNA for the CDR3 is TGTGCCAGCAGCGTAGGCACAGGGGATAAGCAAGAGACCCAGTACTTC.